Here is one T cell receptor (beta chain) with its context. The record originates from a study of blood T cell repertoires in COVID-19. Whole-study context: In each case, the material was cDNA or gDNA derived from T cells, B-cell-depleted T cells, or PBMCs.

Original methodology: Estimated nucleated cell counts came from reference gene primer amplification. Sequencing was performed with immunoSEQ multiplex PCR; in TCRdb, only in-frame clones are kept and a portion is missing. V and J calls and clone size are given by that table; D and trimming were obtained from the DNA. Seen here are approximately 300,000 clones, around nine tenths observed once, and the top ten hold approximately 5%. Recovered status applied to Cohort 3 donors who had two consecutive negative PCRs. It also applied to those with clearance or with symptom resolution. Source material: PBMCs or T cells enriched from blood (not recorded which). The clonotype was recovered from a man aged 55 to 70 who had recovered from COVID-19.

This CDR3 reads CASSFNVEPYEQYF. The CDR3 DNA reads as TGTGCCAGCAGCTTCAACGTTGAGCCCTACGAGCAGTACTTC. This chain links TRBV7-9 with TRBJ2-7; the D is unclear. The CDR3 contains 14 residues. The germline V gene encodes CDR1 SEHNR and CDR2 FQNEAQ (reference sequence). The V and J ends lost 3 bases and 2 bases respectively, with 11 bases between them.